The table lists the clone carrying this T cell receptor beta chain with a few counts. Its specificity is not known. The data were obtained in a study of vaccination and CD4 T cells after COVID-19. The V gene's germline CDR1 is DFQATT and CDR2 SNEGSKA (reference sequence). This CDR3 has 15 residues. Unmatched junction bases numbered 10, after V lost 6 bases and J lost 3 bases. Oncomine TCR Beta short-read sequencing was applied to DNA from cultured CD4+ T cells. TCRdb ran MiXCR on the PCR reads and lists one entry per CDR3 protein. Among some 17,000 distinct CDR3 sequences, roughly 43% were seen once, and the ten largest hold about 6.5%. Treatment denoted: roughly 10-day PBMC culture with coronavirus spike peptide pools or control peptides (ViraFEST assay).

The chain links TRBV20-1 to TRBJ2-3; TRBD1 agrees at 9 bases. The sample in question was CD4+ T cells from blood, cultured in vitro, obtained after SARS-CoV-2 vaccination. The origin of this receptor is a human donor who had recovered from COVID-19. CDR3 sequence reads: CSAVIQGARTDTQYF. The CDR3 DNA follows: TGCAGTGCGGTTATACAGGGGGCGAGGACAGATACGCAGTATTTT.